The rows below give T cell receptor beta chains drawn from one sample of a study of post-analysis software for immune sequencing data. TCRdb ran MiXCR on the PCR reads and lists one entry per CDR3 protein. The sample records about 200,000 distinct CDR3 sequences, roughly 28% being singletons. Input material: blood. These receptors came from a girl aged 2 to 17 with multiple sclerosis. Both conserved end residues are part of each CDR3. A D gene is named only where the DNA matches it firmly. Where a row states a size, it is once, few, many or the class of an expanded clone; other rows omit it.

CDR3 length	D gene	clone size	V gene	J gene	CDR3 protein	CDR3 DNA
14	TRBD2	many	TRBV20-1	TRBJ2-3	CSARNSGGGDTQYF	TGCAGTGCTAGAAATAGCGGGGGGGGAGATACGCAGTATTTT
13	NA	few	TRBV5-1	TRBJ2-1	CASSQEIYNEQFF	TGCGCCAGCAGCCAGGAGATTTACAATGAGCAGTTCTTC
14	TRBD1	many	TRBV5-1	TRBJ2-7	CASSSGQQAYEQYF	TGCGCCAGCAGCTCGGGACAGCAGGCCTACGAGCAGTACTTC
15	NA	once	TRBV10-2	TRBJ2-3	CASSERRGSTDTRYF	TGCGCCAGCAGTGAACGGCGGGGAAGCACAGATACGCGGTATTTT
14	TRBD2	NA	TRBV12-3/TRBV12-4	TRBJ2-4	CASSSPGLASEQYF	TGTGCCAGCAGTTCTCCGGGACTAGCTTCAGAGCAGTACTTC
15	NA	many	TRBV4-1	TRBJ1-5	CASSQGLKSNQPQHF	TGCGCCAGCAGCCAAGGGCTGAAAAGCAATCAGCCCCAGCATTTT
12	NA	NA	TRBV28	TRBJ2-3	CASTVRADTQYF	TGTGCCAGCACGGTTCGGGCAGATACGCAGTATTTT
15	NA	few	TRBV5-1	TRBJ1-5	CASSYNRDSNQPQHF	TGCGCCAGCAGCTATAACAGAGATAGCAATCAGCCCCAGCATTTT
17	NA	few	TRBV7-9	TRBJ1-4	CASSFGCWRNHNEKLFF	TGTGCCAGCAGCTTCGGTTGTTGGCGGAACCATAATGAAAAACTGTTTTTT
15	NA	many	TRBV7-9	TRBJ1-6	CASSLGSKGNSPLHF	TGTGCCAGCAGCTTAGGATCCAAGGGAAATTCACCCCTCCACTTT
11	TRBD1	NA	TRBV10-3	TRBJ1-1	CAMQGDTEAFF	TGTGCCATGCAGGGGGACACTGAAGCTTTCTTT
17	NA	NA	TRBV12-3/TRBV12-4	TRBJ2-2	CASRDRVEVGRTGELFF	TGTGCCAGCAGGGACCGCGTGGAGGTTGGGCGGACCGGGGAGCTGTTTTTT
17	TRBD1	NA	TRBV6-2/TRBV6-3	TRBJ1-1	CASSYPGGDEVNTEAFF	TGTGCCAGCAGTTACCCAGGGGGCGACGAAGTGAACACTGAAGCTTTCTTT
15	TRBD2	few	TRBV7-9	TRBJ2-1	CASSLVSSGCNEQFF	TGTGCCAGCAGCTTAGTATCTAGCGGCTGCAATGAGCAGTTCTTC
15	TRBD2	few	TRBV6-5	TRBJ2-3	CASRPTLAATDTQYF	TGTGCCAGCAGGCCAACGCTAGCGGCCACAGATACGCAGTATTTT
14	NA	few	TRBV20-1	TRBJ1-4	CSARGEGGREKLFF	TGCAGTGCTAGAGGGGAAGGTGGGAGGGAAAAACTGTTTTTT
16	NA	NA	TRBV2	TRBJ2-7	CASSESAGAPSYEQYF	TGTGCCAGCAGTGAGTCCGCGGGGGCCCCCTCCTACGAGCAGTACTTC
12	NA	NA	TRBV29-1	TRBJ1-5	CSAGQTSGPQHF	TGCAGCGCTGGACAGACCTCGGGGCCCCAGCATTTT
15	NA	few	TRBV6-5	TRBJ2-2	CASSLGLANTGELFF	TGTGCCAGCAGTTTAGGACTGGCGAACACCGGGGAGCTGTTTTTT
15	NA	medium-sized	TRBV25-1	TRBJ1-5	CASSESGRGDQPQHF	TGTGCCAGCAGTGAATCGGGCAGGGGAGATCAGCCCCAGCATTTT
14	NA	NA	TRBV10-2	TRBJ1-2	CAGRESRRNYGYTF	TGCGCCGGCAGGGAGTCCAGGAGGAACTATGGCTACACCTTC
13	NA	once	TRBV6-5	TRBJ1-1	CASSTARGGEAFF	TGTGCCAGCAGTACAGCCCGGGGTGGTGAAGCTTTCTTT
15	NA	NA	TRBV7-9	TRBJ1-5	CASSPTQAGNQPQHF	TGTGCCAGCAGCCCCACTCAGGCGGGCAATCAGCCCCAGCATTTT
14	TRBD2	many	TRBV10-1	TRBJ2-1	CASGSGGTDNEQFF	TGCGCCAGCGGGAGCGGGGGGACGGACAATGAGCAGTTCTTC
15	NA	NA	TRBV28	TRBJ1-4	CASTNARGTEEKLFF	TGTGCCAGCACTAACGCAAGGGGCACGGAAGAAAAACTGTTTTTT
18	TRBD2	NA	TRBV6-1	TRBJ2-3	CASSLSGLAGVRGDTQYF	TGTGCCAGCAGCCTTTCCGGACTAGCGGGAGTCCGTGGAGATACGCAGTATTTT
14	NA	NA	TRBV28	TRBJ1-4	CASSGGQGAEKLFF	TGTGCCAGCAGCGGGGGGCAAGGGGCTGAAAAACTGTTTTTT
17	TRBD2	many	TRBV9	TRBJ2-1	CASSVLPSGAIYNEQFF	TGTGCCAGCAGCGTGTTACCTAGCGGGGCCATCTACAATGAGCAGTTCTTC
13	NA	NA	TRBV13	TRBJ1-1	CASSSLERREAFF	TGTGCCAGCAGCTCGTTGGAGAGGAGGGAGGCTTTCTTT
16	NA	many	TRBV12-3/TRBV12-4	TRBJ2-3	CASSFRGRGSTDTQYF	TGTGCCAGCAGTTTTAGAGGCAGGGGCTCTACAGATACGCAGTATTTT
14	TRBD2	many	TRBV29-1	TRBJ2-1	CSVDGTSGRNEQFF	TGCAGCGTTGATGGGACTAGCGGGAGGAATGAGCAGTTCTTC
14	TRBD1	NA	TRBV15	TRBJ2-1	CATSRQGAAYEQFF	TGTGCCACCAGCAGACAGGGGGCCGCCTACGAGCAGTTCTTC
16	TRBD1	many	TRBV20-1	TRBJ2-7	CSAREIPGTGSYEQYF	TGCAGTGCTAGAGAGATCCCCGGGACAGGGTCCTACGAGCAGTACTTC
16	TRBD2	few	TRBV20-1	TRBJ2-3	CSARDWKRGSTDTQYF	TGCAGTGCTAGAGATTGGAAGCGGGGGTCCACAGATACGCAGTATTTT
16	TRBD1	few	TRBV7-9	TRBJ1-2	CASRKPGGDLGYGYTF	TGTGCCAGCAGGAAACCAGGGGGGGACCTCGGCTATGGCTACACCTTC
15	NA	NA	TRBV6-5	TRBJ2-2	CASSSAPDPTGELFF	TGTGCCAGCAGTTCCGCCCCCGATCCTACCGGGGAGCTGTTTTTT
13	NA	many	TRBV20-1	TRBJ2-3	CSARSLPADTQYF	TGCAGTGCTCGGTCCCTGCCCGCAGATACGCAGTATTTT
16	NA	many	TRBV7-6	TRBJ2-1	CASSREGAGYYNEQFF	TGTGCCAGCAGCCGGGAAGGGGCCGGGTATTACAATGAGCAGTTCTTC
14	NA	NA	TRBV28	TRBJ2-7	CASRLPHGGYEQYF	TGTGCCAGCAGGTTGCCCCATGGGGGCTACGAGCAGTACTTC
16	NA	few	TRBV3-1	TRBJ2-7	CASSHPGDPSYNEQYF	TGTGCCAGCAGCCACCCAGGGGATCCCTCCTACAATGAGCAGTACTTC
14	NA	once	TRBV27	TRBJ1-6	CASSWSGGNSPLHF	TGTGCCAGCAGTTGGTCGGGAGGGAATTCACCCCTCCACTTT
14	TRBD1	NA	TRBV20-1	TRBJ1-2	CSASRQGANYGYTF	TGCAGTGCTAGTCGACAGGGAGCTAACTATGGCTACACCTTC
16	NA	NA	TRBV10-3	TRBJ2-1	CAISESGGSSYNEQFF	TGTGCCATCAGTGAGTCAGGGGGAAGCTCCTACAATGAGCAGTTCTTC
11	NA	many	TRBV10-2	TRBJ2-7	CASRAGSEQYF	TGCGCCAGCAGAGCAGGGAGTGAGCAGTACTTC
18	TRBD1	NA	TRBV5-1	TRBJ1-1	CASSAWTGGLSMNTEAFF	TGCGCCAGCAGCGCCTGGACAGGGGGTCTGAGTATGAACACTGAAGCTTTCTTT
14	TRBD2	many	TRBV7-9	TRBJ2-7	CASSLPSGGDEQYF	TGTGCCAGCAGCTTACCTAGCGGGGGGGACGAGCAGTACTTC
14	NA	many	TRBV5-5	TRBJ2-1	CASSLGQMGNEQFF	TGTGCCAGCAGCTTGGGTCAGATGGGAAATGAGCAGTTCTTC
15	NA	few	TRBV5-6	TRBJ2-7	CASTNERGSSYEQYF	TGTGCCAGCACCAACGAAAGGGGGAGCTCCTACGAGCAGTACTTC
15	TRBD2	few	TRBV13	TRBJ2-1	CASSGLAGGRDEQFF	TGTGCCAGCAGCGGTCTAGCGGGGGGGCGGGATGAGCAGTTCTTC
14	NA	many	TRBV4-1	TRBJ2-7	CASSQDPSVYEQYF	TGCGCCAGCAGCCAAGATCCGAGCGTCTACGAGCAGTACTTC
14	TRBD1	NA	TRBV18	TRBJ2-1	CASSPRTGPGEQFF	TGTGCCAGCTCACCACGGACAGGTCCTGGTGAGCAGTTCTTC
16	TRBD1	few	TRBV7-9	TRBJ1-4	CASSLGAGGPNEKLFF	TGTGCCAGCAGCTTAGGGGCAGGGGGACCTAATGAAAAACTGTTTTTT
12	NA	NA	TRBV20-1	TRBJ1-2	CSARRTDYGYTF	TGCAGTGCTAGAAGGACGGATTATGGCTACACCTTC